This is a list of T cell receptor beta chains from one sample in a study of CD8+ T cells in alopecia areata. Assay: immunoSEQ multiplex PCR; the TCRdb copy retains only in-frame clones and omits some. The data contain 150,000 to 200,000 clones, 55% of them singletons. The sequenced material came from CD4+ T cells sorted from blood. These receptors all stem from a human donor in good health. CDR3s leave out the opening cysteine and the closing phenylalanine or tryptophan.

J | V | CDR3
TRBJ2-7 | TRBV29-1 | SVDQGAEYEQY
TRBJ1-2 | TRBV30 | AWRNYGAGSYGYT
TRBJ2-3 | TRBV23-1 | ASSHPLREAQSDTQY
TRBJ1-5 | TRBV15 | ATHSPDQPQH
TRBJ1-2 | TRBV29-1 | SVSKGAYGYT
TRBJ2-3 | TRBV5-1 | ASSLEGVATQY
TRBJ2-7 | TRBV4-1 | ASSRTDRDGSYEQY
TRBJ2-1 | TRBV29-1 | SVGMVGLAGEEQF
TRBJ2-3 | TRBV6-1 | ASGRSTGKDTQY
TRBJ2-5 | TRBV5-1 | ASSPWGVGQETQY
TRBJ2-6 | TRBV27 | ASSPQGSGANVLT
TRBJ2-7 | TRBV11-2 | ASSSSDRGYEQY
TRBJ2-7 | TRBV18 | ASSPYRVDHEQY
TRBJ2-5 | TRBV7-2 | ASSLGVGKETQY
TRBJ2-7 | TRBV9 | ASSGGFQYEQY
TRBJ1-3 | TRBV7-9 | ASSLVPSGNTIY
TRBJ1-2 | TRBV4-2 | ASSPMGQRANYGYT